The text below deals with one TCR beta chain. What it binds is unknown. Donors likely had unrecorded immune exposures despite being nominally healthy when sampled. This sample is part of a study of cytomegalovirus exposure and HLA in healthy donors. This CDR3 is 17 amino acids long. V lost 9 bases, J lost 2 bases, and 15 bases stayed unmatched. In germline, CDR1 is SGHRS, CDR2 YFSETQ. Primers included in the PCR were 60 Vbeta and 13 Jbeta primers. Here immunoSEQ multiplex PCR was the method, and the copy in TCRdb shows in-frame clones only, minus some. This repertoire shows under 150,000 clones, 75% to 85% found once; its top ten account for 5.5% to 7%. Findings and caveats of the study: One variant, a missense change in DCLRE1C, was linked in a later analysis to TCR beta V- and J-gene trimming. An analysis done earlier found most TCR beta V segments productive about 90% or about 30% of the time.

The sequence came from a woman aged 40 to 55 in good health and CMV-seropositive. V is TRBV5-1 and J is TRBJ2-7, with TRBD2 identical over 12 bases. The specimen was PBMCs. DNA of the CDR3: TGCGCCACCTCCTCTGGGCTAGCGGGAGGGCCCCCCTACGAGCAGTACTTC. It encodes CATSSGLAGGPPYEQYF.